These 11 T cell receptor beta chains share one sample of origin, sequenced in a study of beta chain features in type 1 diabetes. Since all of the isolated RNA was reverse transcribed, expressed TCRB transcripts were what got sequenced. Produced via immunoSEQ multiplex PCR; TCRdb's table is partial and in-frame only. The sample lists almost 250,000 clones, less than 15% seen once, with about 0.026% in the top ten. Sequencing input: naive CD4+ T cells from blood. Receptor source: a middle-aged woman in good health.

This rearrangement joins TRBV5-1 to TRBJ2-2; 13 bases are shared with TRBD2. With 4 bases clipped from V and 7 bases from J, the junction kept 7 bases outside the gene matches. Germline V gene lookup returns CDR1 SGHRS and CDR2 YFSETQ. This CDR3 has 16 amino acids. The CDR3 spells CASSQTSGGPGGELFF. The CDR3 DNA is TGCGCCAGCAGCCAGACTAGCGGGGGGCCTGGCGGGGAGCTGTTTTTT.

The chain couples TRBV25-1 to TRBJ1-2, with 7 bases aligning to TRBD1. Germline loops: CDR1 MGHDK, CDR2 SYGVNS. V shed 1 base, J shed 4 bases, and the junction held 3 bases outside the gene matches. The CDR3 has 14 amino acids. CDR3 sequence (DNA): TGTGCCAGCAGTGAATTAGGACAGGTCTATGGCTACACCTTC. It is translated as CASSELGQVYGYTF.

CDR3 DNA sequence: TGCGCCAGCAGACGACAGGGGGCTGGTGAAAAACTGTTTTTT. Translated, it gives CASRRQGAGEKLFF. The chain has TRBV4-1 and TRBJ1-4; TRBD1 matches 10 bases. The CDR3 runs 14 residues. Germline lookup yields CDR1 MGHRA and CDR2 YSYEKL. J lost 7 bases, V lost 6 bases, and 5 bases had no gene match.

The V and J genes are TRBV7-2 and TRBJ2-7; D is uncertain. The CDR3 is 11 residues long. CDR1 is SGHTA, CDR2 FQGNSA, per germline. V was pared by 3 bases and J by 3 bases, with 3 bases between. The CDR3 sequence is CASSFNYEQYF. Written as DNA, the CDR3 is TGTGCCAGCAGCTTCAACTACGAGCAGTACTTC.

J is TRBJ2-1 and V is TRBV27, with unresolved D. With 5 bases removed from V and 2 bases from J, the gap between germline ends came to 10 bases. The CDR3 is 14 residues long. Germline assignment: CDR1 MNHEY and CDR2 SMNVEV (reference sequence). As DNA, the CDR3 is TGTGCCAGCAGTCTGTCGGGTCCCTACAATGAGCAGTTCTTC. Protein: CASSLSGPYNEQFF.

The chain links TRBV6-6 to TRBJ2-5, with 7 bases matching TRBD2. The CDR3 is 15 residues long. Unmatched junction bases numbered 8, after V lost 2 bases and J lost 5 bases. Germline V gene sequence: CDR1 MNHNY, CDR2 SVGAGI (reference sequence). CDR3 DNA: TGTGCCAGCAGTTACGGGCGGGGGTCTTGGGAGACCCAGTACTTC. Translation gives CASSYGRGSWETQYF.

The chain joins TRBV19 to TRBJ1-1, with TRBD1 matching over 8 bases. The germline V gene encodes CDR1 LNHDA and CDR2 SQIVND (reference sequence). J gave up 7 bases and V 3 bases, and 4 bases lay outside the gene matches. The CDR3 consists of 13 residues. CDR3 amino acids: CASSIGRGLEAFF. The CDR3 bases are TGTGCCAGTAGTATCGGCAGGGGGCTTGAAGCTTTCTTT. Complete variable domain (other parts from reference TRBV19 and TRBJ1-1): DGGITQSPKYLFRKEGQNVTLSCEQNLNHDAMYWYRQDPGQGLRLIYYSQIVNDFQKGDIAEGYSVSREKKESFPLTVTSAQKNPTAFYLCASSIGRGLEAFFGQGTRLTVV.

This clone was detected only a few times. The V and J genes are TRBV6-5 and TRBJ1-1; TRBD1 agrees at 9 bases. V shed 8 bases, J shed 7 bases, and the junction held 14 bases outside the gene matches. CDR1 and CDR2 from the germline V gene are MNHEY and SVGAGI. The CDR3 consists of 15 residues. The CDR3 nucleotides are TGTGCCAGCCTCCGAGGACAGGGGAGGGCAGGTGAAGCTTTCTTT. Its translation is CASLRGQGRAGEAFF.

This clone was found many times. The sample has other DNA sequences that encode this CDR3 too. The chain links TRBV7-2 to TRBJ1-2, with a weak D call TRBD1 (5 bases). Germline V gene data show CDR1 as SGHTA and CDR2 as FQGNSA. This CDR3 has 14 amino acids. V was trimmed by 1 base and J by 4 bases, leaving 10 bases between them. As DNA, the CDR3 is TGTGCCAGCAGCTTAGTAGACAGATCCTATGGCTACACCTTC. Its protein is CASSLVDRSYGYTF.

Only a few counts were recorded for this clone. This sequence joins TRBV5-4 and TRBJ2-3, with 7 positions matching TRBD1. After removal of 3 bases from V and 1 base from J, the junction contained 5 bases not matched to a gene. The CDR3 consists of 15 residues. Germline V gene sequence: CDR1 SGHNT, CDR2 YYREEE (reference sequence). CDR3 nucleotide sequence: TGTGCCAGCAGCTCCGGGACAGCCGGCACAGATACGCAGTATTTT. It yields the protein CASSSGTAGTDTQYF.

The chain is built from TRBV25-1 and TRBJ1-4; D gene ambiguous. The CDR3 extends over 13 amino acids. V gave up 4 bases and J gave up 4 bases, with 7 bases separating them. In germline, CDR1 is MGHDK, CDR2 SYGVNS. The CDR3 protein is CASSVQVNEKLFF. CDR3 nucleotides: TGTGCCAGCAGTGTTCAGGTTAATGAAAAACTGTTTTTT.